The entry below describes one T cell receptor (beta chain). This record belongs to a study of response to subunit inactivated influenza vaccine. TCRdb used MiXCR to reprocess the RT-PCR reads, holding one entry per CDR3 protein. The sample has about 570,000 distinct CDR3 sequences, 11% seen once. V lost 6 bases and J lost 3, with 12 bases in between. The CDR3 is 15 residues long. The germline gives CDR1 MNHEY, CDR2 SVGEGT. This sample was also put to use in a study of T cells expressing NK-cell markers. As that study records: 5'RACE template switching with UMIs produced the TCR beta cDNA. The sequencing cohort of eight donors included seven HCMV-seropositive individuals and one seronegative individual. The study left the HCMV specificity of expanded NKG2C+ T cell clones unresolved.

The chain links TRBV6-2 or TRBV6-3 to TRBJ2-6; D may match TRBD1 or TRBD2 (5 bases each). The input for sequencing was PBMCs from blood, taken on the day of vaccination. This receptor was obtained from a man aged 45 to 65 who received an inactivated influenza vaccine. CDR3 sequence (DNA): TGTGCCAGCAGGCCCCAGGGAGATGGGGCCAACGTCCTGACTTTC. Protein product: CASRPQGDGANVLTF.